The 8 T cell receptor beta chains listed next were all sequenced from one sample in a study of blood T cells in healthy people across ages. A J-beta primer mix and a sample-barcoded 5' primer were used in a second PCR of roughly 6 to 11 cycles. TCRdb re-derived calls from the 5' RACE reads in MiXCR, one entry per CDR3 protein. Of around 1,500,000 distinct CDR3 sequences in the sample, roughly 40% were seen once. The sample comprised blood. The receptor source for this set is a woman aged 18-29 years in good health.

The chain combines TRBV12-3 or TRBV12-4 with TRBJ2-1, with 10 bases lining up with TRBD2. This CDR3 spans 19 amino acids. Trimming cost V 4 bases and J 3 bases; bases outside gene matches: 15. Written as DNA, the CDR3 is TGTGCCAGCAGTTCGCCCACCGGAGGAGCGGGGGGGTTCTACAATGAGCAGTTCTTC. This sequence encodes CASSSPTGGAGGFYNEQFF.

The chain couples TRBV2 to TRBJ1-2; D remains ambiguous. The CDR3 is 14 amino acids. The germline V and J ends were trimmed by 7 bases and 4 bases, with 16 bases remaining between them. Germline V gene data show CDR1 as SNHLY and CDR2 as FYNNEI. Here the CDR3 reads CASNRVPEAYGYTF. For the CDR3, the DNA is TGTGCCAGCAACCGGGTCCCTGAGGCCTATGGCTACACCTTC. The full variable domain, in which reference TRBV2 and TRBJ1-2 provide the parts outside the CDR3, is EPEVTQTPSHQVTQMGQEVILRCVPISNHLYFYWYRQILGQKVEFLVSFYNNEISEKSEIFDDQFSVERPDGSNFTLKIRSTKLEDSAMYFCASNRVPEAYGYTFGSGTRLTVV.

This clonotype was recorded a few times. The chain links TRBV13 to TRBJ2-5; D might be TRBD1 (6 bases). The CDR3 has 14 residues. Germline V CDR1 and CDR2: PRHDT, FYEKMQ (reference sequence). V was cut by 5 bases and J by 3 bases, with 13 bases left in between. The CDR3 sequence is CASSVRGEEETQYF. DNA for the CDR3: TGTGCCAGCAGCGTCAGGGGCGAGGAAGAGACCCAGTACTTC.

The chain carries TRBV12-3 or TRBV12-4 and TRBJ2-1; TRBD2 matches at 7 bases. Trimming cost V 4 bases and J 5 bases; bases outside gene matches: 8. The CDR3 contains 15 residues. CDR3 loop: CASSSGTTAHNEQFF. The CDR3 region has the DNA TGTGCCAGCAGTTCCGGGACTACCGCGCACAATGAGCAGTTCTTC.

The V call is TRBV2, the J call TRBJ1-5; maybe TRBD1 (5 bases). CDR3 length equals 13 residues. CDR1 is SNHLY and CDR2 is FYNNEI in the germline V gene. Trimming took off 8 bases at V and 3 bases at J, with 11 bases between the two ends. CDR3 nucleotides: TGTGCCAGCCTCAGGGAAATCAATCAGCCCCAGCATTTT. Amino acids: CASLREINQPQHF.

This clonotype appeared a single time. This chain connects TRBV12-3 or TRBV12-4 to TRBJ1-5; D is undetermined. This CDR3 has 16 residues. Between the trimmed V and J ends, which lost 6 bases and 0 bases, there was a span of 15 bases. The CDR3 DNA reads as TGTGCCAGCAGCCCCGCGACACCGAATAGCAATCAGCCCCAGCATTTT. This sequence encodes CASSPATPNSNQPQHF.

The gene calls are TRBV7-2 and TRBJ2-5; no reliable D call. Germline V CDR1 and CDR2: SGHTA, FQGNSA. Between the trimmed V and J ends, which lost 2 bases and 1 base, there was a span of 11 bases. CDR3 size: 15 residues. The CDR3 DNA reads TGTGCCAGCAGCTTACAATGGGCATCCCAAGAGACCCAGTACTTC. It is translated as CASSLQWASQETQYF. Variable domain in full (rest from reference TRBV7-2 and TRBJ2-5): GAGVSQSPSNKVTEKGKDVELRCDPISGHTALYWYRQSLGQGLEFLIYFQGNSAPDKSGLPSDRFSAERTGGSVSTLTIQRTQQEDSAVYLCASSLQWASQETQYFGPGTRLLVL.

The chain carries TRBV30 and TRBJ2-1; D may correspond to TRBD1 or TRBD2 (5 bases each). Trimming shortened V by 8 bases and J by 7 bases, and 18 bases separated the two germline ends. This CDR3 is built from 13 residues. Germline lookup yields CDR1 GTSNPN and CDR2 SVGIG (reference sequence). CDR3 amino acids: CAAGGGGWNEQFF. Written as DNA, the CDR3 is TGTGCCGCGGGCGGTGGGGGTTGGAATGAGCAGTTCTTC.